Listed below are T cell receptor beta chains from one sample, sequenced in a study of identical twins. TCRdb passed the 5' RACE reads through MiXCR, listing each CDR3 protein once. The sample holds roughly 1.6 million distinct CDR3 sequences, 25% to 35% seen once. Sequencing input: cord blood. All receptors come from a newborn girl in good health. Both conserved end residues are part of each CDR3. The order of the fields is clone size, J gene, D gene, V gene, CDR3 protein, CDR3 DNA. D genes are given only for firm matches. The size of a clone is reported for some rows only, either as once, few or many, or as a class for expanded clones.

>NA|TRBJ2-3|TRBD1|TRBV10-3
CAISGTGTGTDTQYF
TGTGCCATCAGTGGGACAGGGACGGGCACAGATACGCAGTATTTT
>few|TRBJ2-4|TRBD1|TRBV25-1
CASNPGTGGNIQYF
TGTGCCAGCAACCCCGGGACAGGGGGAAACATTCAGTACTTC
>many|TRBJ2-1|TRBD2|TRBV4-1
CASSQLAGNEQFF
TGTGCCAGCAGCCAACTAGCGGGGAATGAGCAGTTCTTC
>NA|TRBJ2-3|TRBD2|TRBV20-1
CSARASGRTGTQYF
TGCAGTGCTAGGGCTAGCGGGAGGACAGGTACGCAGTATTTT
>many|TRBJ2-1|NA|TRBV4-1
CASSQGQGPYNEQFF
TGTGCCAGCAGCCAGGGGCAGGGACCATACAATGAGCAGTTCTTC
>NA|TRBJ1-2|NA|TRBV20-1
CSAAQGRGYGYTF
TGCAGTGCTGCGCAGGGGAGAGGGTATGGCTACACCTTC
>NA|TRBJ2-6|NA|TRBV6-5
CASSFERPSGANVLTF
TGTGCCAGCAGTTTCGAAAGGCCCTCTGGGGCCAACGTCCTGACTTTC
>NA|TRBJ2-5|TRBD2|TRBV25-1
CASSEISGRGNEQYF
TGTGCCAGCAGTGAAATAAGCGGGAGGGGAAATGAGCAGTACTTC
>NA|TRBJ2-4|NA|TRBV4-1
CASSQPFDKNIQYF
TGCGCCAGCAGCCAACCCTTTGACAAAAACATTCAGTACTTC
>once|TRBJ2-3|NA|TRBV20-1
CSANPRAKRDTQYF
TGCAGTGCAAACCCCCGCGCCAAGCGGGATACGCAGTATTTT
>NA|TRBJ2-1|NA|TRBV20-1
CSARAISPGSYNEQFF
TGCAGTGCTAGAGCTATATCACCCGGCTCCTACAATGAGCAGTTCTTC
>NA|TRBJ1-1|NA|TRBV20-1
CSASPGDHTEAFF
TGCAGTGCTAGTCCGGGAGACCACACTGAAGCTTTCTTT
>few|TRBJ2-3|TRBD2|TRBV9
CASSQEELAGRADTQYF
TGTGCCAGCAGCCAAGAGGAACTAGCGGGGAGGGCAGATACGCAGTATTTT
>few|TRBJ2-7|NA|TRBV6-5
CASSASPYEQYF
TGTGCCAGCAGTGCCAGCCCCTACGAGCAGTACTTC
>NA|TRBJ1-2|NA|TRBV20-1
CSAIELRGGYTF
TGCAGTGCTATAGAGCTGAGGGGTGGCTACACCTTC
>NA|TRBJ2-1|TRBD2|TRBV11-1
CASSLAGSLRGGYNEQFF
TGTGCCAGCAGCTTAGCGGGATCCCTTCGGGGGGGATACAATGAGCAGTTCTTC
>few|TRBJ2-7|TRBD2|TRBV7-6
CASTPSGGPYEQYF
TGTGCCAGCACCCCCAGCGGGGGGCCCTACGAGCAGTACTTC